This TCR beta chain came from a study of blood T cell repertoires in COVID-19. Across the whole study: The United States, Italy and Spain provided the acute and convalescent COVID-19 samples.

Trimming pared 3 bases from V and 9 bases from J, leaving 27 bases between. CDR3 length: 18 amino acids. Germline loops: CDR1 MNHNS, CDR2 SASEGT. Under the authors' procedure: Amplification with reference gene primers provided the estimates of nucleated cell counts. TCRdb's table, derived via immunoSEQ multiplex PCR, lists solely in-frame clones and lacks some. Clonal size and the V and J genes are those of that table, whereas D and trimming came from the DNA. The sample comprises 91,000 or so clones, over 80% of which are singletons, and 3% to 4% rests with the top ten. The chain recombines TRBV6-1 with TRBJ2-1, with D possibly TRBD2 on 6 matching bases. This TCR was recovered from a woman aged 45-60 years in a cohort sampled during active COVID-19. The source material was peripheral blood. The CDR3 spells CASSEGRWRDPLGGEQFF. DNA for the CDR3: TGTGCCAGCAGTGAGGGCCGCTGGCGGGACCCCCTGGGCGGTGAGCAGTTCTTC.